The 7 T cell receptor beta chains in this list originate from one sample, sequenced in a study of CD8 T cells in Susac syndrome. An amount of RNA that ranged from roughly 0.45 to 1 ug was reverse transcribed with random hexamers. A single record per CDR3 protein comes from TCRdb applying MiXCR to the immunoSEQ multiplex PCR reads. The repertoire holds more than 130,000 distinct CDR3 sequences, roughly 94% seen once, with 0.25% to 0.3% in the top ten. Input material: CD8+ T cells from PBMCs. The receptor set was obtained from a human donor in good health.

The CDR3 protein is CASSAGQGYGYTF. For the CDR3, the DNA is TGTGCCAGTAGTGCGGGACAGGGTTATGGCTACACCTTC. The chain combines TRBV19 with TRBJ1-2; 9 bases are shared with TRBD1. This CDR3 comprises 13 residues. Germline V lookup: CDR1 LNHDA, CDR2 SQIVND (reference sequence). Unmatched junction bases numbered 3, after V lost 5 bases and J lost 5 bases.

The CDR3 nucleotides are TGTGCCAGCAGCTTAGCCCGGACAGGGTATGAGCAGTTCTTC. Translating gives CASSLARTGYEQFF. The chain uses TRBV7-2 and TRBJ2-1; 8 nucleotides line up with TRBD1. Germline V lookup: CDR1 SGHTA, CDR2 FQGNSA. This CDR3 has 14 amino acids. J lost 8 bases, V lost 0 bases, and 3 bases had no gene match.

J is TRBJ1-5 and V is TRBV27, with 8 bases that match TRBD1. Germline-derived CDR1 and CDR2 are MNHEY and SMNVEV (reference sequence). The CDR3 is made up of 17 amino acids. J gave up 2 bases and V 0 bases, and 6 bases lay outside the gene matches. Written as DNA, the CDR3 is TGTGCCAGCAGTTTATCCGGGGACAGGCCTGGCAATCAGCCCCAGCATTTT. Amino acid sequence: CASSLSGDRPGNQPQHF.

The rearrangement links TRBV28 to TRBJ2-2, with 8 bases fitting TRBD2. Per the germline V gene, CDR1 is MDHEN and CDR2 is SYDVKM. The CDR3 runs 15 residues. Trimming took 3 bases from V and 5 from J; bases not matched to a gene: 5. The CDR3 sequence is CASSFSGAGTGELFF. The CDR3 DNA reads TGTGCCAGCAGTTTTAGCGGGGCAGGGACCGGGGAGCTGTTTTTT.

This chain uses TRBV19 with TRBJ2-7, with TRBD2 as a possible D gene (5 bases). The germline V and J ends were trimmed by 2 bases and 2 bases, with 10 bases remaining between them. The CDR3 sequence is 14 residues long. Germline V gene sequence: CDR1 LNHDA, CDR2 SQIVND (reference sequence). CDR3 protein: CASSITDSAYEQYF. In nucleotides, the CDR3 is TGTGCCAGTAGTATAACGGACTCGGCCTACGAGCAGTACTTC.

This sequence joins TRBV20-1 and TRBJ1-1; 9 bases map to TRBD1. CDR1 and CDR2 from the germline V gene are DFQATT and SNEGSKA (reference sequence). The CDR3 runs 14 residues. The ends lost 2 bases at V and 7 bases at J; junction bases unmatched: 8. CDR3 DNA sequence: TGCAGTGCTAGATGGGGGGGACAGGGAAATGAAGCTTTCTTT. Translating gives CSARWGGQGNEAFF.

The rearrangement joins TRBV6-5 to TRBJ2-7; 7 nucleotides agree with TRBD1. This CDR3 comprises 15 residues. The junction had 6 bases not matched to a gene; V was cut back by 0 bases and J by 4 bases. Germline V gene data show CDR1 as MNHEY and CDR2 as SVGAGI. Written as DNA, the CDR3 is TGTGCCAGCAGTTACTCGACAGGGTTTGGGTACGAGCAGTACTTC. The encoded protein is CASSYSTGFGYEQYF.